The 17 T cell receptor beta chains in this list originate from one sample, sequenced in a study of immune evolution from preneoplasia to lung adenocarcinoma (dated by TCRdb to the early 2020s). Library generation was performed with the immunoSEQ multiplex PCR assay. Sourced from immuneACCESS, this table was stored by TCRdb with only in-frame sequences that have V and J called. A share of the clones is absent; for the studies checked, an unresolved V gene accounts for under half, and the remainder has no known explanation. This sample comprises about 3,600 clones, around 80% of them detected only once. The biggest ten clones account for roughly an eighth of the sample. Sequencing was performed on FFPE lung adenocarcinoma in situ tissue. The sample's cell subset or site label, in plain terms: preinvasive adenocarcinoma in situ (AIS). The receptors were sampled from a person aged 60-80 years with lung adenocarcinoma.

The chain couples TRBV5-3 to TRBJ1-5; D is undetermined. TRBV5-3 is assigned to the ORF class and has an uncertain function. There are 14 residues in the CDR3. V shed 4 bases and J shed 7 bases, with 15 bases lying between them. The CDR3 protein is CARSVGPFRQPQHF. Written as DNA, the CDR3 is TGTGCCAGAAGCGTCGGACCGTTTCGGCAGCCCCAGCATTTT.

The table lists this clone with a few counts. This sequence joins TRBV2 and TRBJ1-1, with 8 bases matching TRBD1. CDR1 and CDR2 (germline): SNHLY, FYNNEI. The CDR3 is 11 amino acids. Unmatched junction bases numbered 4, after V lost 6 bases and J lost 10 bases. CDR3 protein: CASRVTGVAFF. The CDR3 DNA follows: TGTGCCAGCAGAGTGACAGGGGTAGCTTTCTTT.

V gene TRBV5-1 combines with J gene TRBJ1-2; the D gene is possibly TRBD1 (5 bases). Germline values: CDR1 SGHRS, CDR2 YFSETQ. The V and J ends lost 4 bases and 7 bases respectively, with 20 bases between them. The CDR3 length is 15 residues. CDR3 sequence reads: CASSPNLLQGPGYTF. CDR3 DNA sequence: TGCGCCAGCAGCCCAAACTTACTCCAGGGACCTGGCTACACCTTC.

Sample share makes this clone large. The V and J genes are TRBV27 and TRBJ2-7, with D perhaps TRBD1 or TRBD2 (5 bases each). CDR3 length: 14 residues. Germline lookup yields CDR1 MNHEY and CDR2 SMNVEV (reference sequence). With 4 bases removed from V and 2 bases from J, the gap between germline ends came to 12 bases. The chain's CDR3 is CASSYQGPTYEQYF. The CDR3 coding sequence is TGTGCCAGCAGTTATCAGGGACCAACCTACGAGCAGTACTTC.

The rearrangement uses TRBV4-3 and TRBJ2-5; 9 bases are shared with TRBD2. Germline assignment: CDR1 LGHNA and CDR2 YSLEER. This CDR3 is 16 amino acids long. Trimming at V came to 1 base and at J to 5 bases, leaving 8 bases not matched to a gene. CDR3 bases: TGCGCCAGCAGCCAAGGGGAAAGCGGGGGGTGGGAGACCCAGTACTTC. This sequence encodes CASSQGESGGWETQYF.

The rearrangement uses TRBV10-3 and TRBJ2-1; D not certain. Germline CDR1 reads ENHRY; CDR2 reads SYGVKD. With 0 bases removed from V and 11 bases from J, the gap between germline ends came to 14 bases. This CDR3 is 14 amino acids long. The CDR3 spells CAISESAEVGKQFF. CDR3 coding DNA: TGTGCCATCAGTGAGTCGGCCGAGGTAGGGAAGCAGTTCTTC.

The chain uses TRBV9 and TRBJ1-3; TRBD1 might be the D (5 bases). Germline CDR1 reads SGDLS; CDR2 reads YYNGEE. Trimming removed 4 bases at V and 0 bases at J, with 11 bases between. CDR3 size: 15 residues. CDR3 sequence (DNA): TGTGCCAGCAGCACCTCCGGGGCCTCTGGAAACACCATATATTTT. Amino acid sequence: CASSTSGASGNTIYF.

The chain has TRBV29-1 and TRBJ1-1; no clear D gene. The CDR3 sequence is 11 residues long. Germline V lookup: CDR1 SQVTM, CDR2 ANQGSEA. The V end lost 7 bases, the J end lost 0 bases, and 6 bases lay between the germline ends. Written as DNA, the CDR3 is TGCAGCGCATCGGTGAACACTGAAGCTTTCTTT. This sequence encodes CSASVNTEAFF.

This chain connects TRBV6-6 to TRBJ2-1, with no clear D. Germline CDR1 reads MNHNY; CDR2 reads SVGAGI (reference sequence). V was pared by 2 bases and J by 6 bases, with 8 bases between. The CDR3 spans 13 residues. CDR3 loop: CASSYPMGNEQFF. As DNA, the CDR3 is TGTGCCAGCAGTTACCCAATGGGCAATGAGCAGTTCTTC.

This chain joins TRBV2 and TRBJ2-7; perhaps TRBD2 as D (7 bases). The V end lost 7 bases, the J end lost 0 bases, and 13 bases lay between the germline ends. Germline V CDR1 and CDR2: SNHLY, FYNNEI. The CDR3 contains 14 residues. In DNA form, the CDR3 reads TGTGCCAGCAAGGACCGGGGGGCCTCCTACGAGCAGTACTTC. It specifies CASKDRGASYEQYF.

This chain connects TRBV11-3 to TRBJ2-1; no definite D call. The germline V gene encodes CDR1 SGHNT and CDR2 YENEEA. The V end was cut by 0 bases, the J end by 9 bases, with 9 bases between. This CDR3 has 13 residues. Here the CDR3 reads CASSLDPTVEQFF. Written as DNA, the CDR3 is TGTGCCAGCAGCTTAGACCCTACAGTTGAGCAGTTCTTC.

The J gene is TRBJ2-3, the V gene TRBV4-3; TRBD2 might be the D (6 bases). V was pared by 0 bases and J by 5 bases, with 12 bases between. Per the germline V gene, CDR1 is LGHNA and CDR2 is YSLEER. The CDR3 loop spans 15 amino acids. In DNA, the CDR3 is TGCGCCAGCAGCCAAGACAGGGAGGTCAGAGATACGCAGTATTTT. Its translation is CASSQDREVRDTQYF.

The V and J genes are TRBV10-3 and TRBJ1-6; 7 nucleotides align to TRBD1. The germline CDR1 and CDR2 sequences are ENHRY and SYGVKD. Unmatched junction bases numbered 5, after V lost 6 bases and J lost 0 bases. CDR3 length: 16 residues. Here the CDR3 reads CAISGTVSSYNSPLHF. CDR3 DNA: TGTGCCATCAGCGGGACAGTCAGCTCCTATAATTCACCCCTCCACTTT.

In DNA, the CDR3 is TGTGCCAGCAGCCCGAAAAATTCCGGGACAGAGAACTATGGCTACACCTTC. It codes for CASSPKNSGTENYGYTF. This sequence joins TRBV7-8 and TRBJ1-2; 7 nucleotides line up with TRBD1. Trimming cost V 5 bases and J 2 bases; bases outside gene matches: 14. The CDR3 spans 17 residues. Germline V gene sequence: CDR1 SGHVS, CDR2 FQNEAQ.

The chain is built from TRBV27 and TRBJ1-6; 11 nucleotides line up with TRBD1. CDR3 size: 14 residues. Germline-derived CDR1 and CDR2 are MNHEY and SMNVEV (reference sequence). With 8 bases clipped from V and 6 bases from J, the junction kept 3 bases outside the gene matches. CDR3 residues: CASGQGASNSPLHF. In DNA form, the CDR3 reads TGTGCCAGCGGACAGGGGGCTAGTAATTCACCCCTCCACTTT.

This chain uses TRBV5-4 with TRBJ1-2; D possibly corresponds to TRBD1 (6 bases). Germline loops: CDR1 SGHNT, CDR2 YYREEE (reference sequence). Between the trimmed V and J ends, which lost 2 bases and 9 bases, there was a span of 20 bases. The CDR3 is 15 amino acids. The CDR3 reads CASSLPGQYENSYTF. CDR3 in DNA: TGTGCCAGCAGCTTACCGGGACAATACGAGAATAGCTACACCTTC.

The rearrangement uses TRBV15 and TRBJ1-1; D is unresolved. The CDR3 consists of 13 residues. Trimming shortened V by 4 bases and J by 5 bases, and 11 bases separated the two germline ends. The germline V gene encodes CDR1 LNHNV and CDR2 YYDKDF (reference sequence). CDR3 residues: CATSTLMWTEAFF. CDR3 DNA: TGTGCCACCAGCACCCTGATGTGGACTGAAGCTTTCTTT. Full variable domain (remainder filled in from reference TRBV15 and TRBJ1-1): DAMVIQNPRYQVTQFGKPVTLSCSQTLNHNVMYWYQQKSSQAPKLLFHYYDKDFNNEADTPDNFQSRRPNTSFCFLDIRSPGLGDTAMYLCATSTLMWTEAFFGQGTRLTVV.